The rows below give T cell receptor beta chains drawn from one sample of a study of T cell clones after liver transplantation. TCRdb's table, derived via immunoSEQ multiplex PCR, lists solely in-frame clones and lacks some. The sample contains some 9,000 clones, about 72% of which appear only once. This specimen was CD8+ T cells from blood, taken at the approximately 15-month timepoint. All receptors derive from a human patient who received a liver transplant. Part of the T cell pool may stem from the graft donor. The CDR3 runs from the conserved cysteine through the conserved F or W. Each record gives: J gene, V gene, CDR3 protein.

TRBJ2-3 | TRBV7-6 | CASSQNPDGTDTQYF
TRBJ2-1 | TRBV5-4 | CASTPPGTGAMGEQFF
TRBJ2-1 | TRBV4-1 | CASSQDAASGGANEQFF
TRBJ1-1 | TRBV9 | CASSGTGEFTEAFF
TRBJ1-4 | TRBV6-5 | CASSYGGEKLFF
TRBJ2-1 | TRBV4-2 | CASSQVGPGLAGGLSNEQFF
TRBJ2-1 | TRBV12-5 | CASGLRENEQFF
TRBJ2-7 | TRBV5-1 | CASSLEGTNSYEQYF
TRBJ2-3 | TRBV2 | CASSEEGSGGSDTQYF
TRBJ2-5 | TRBV29-1 | CSVRVLETQYF